This T cell receptor beta chain was sequenced for a study of spatial heterogeneity in lung cancer (dated by TCRdb to between 2018 and 2021). General notes on the study: Beta-chain transcripts were consistently detected in greater numbers than alpha-chain transcripts, which likely reflected higher beta-chain transcript abundance. Both alpha and beta chains were TCR-sequenced in around 220 tumor regions, approximately 64 matched nontumor lung samples and around 50 PBMC samples obtained at surgery. Nonsynonymous mutation counts, determined by whole-exome sequencing of tumor tissue, were related to features of the TCR repertoire. In the raw uncorrected reads, each unique combination of TCR and UMI appeared more than ten times on average. The study quantitatively compared TCR alpha and beta repertoires across multiple tumor regions, matched nontumor lung and blood in non-small cell lung cancer.

The CDR3 spans 15 residues, from the cysteine through the phenylalanine. Just CDR3 DNA is preserved here, 45 bases in frame from base 1. V is clipped by 0 bases and J by 7 bases, and the sequence between their germline boundaries is 12 bases long. The germline V gene yields SNHLY for CDR1 and FYNNEI for CDR2. General findings and caveats noted by the study authors: Ubiquitous expanded tumor TCRs were found in blood more often at tumor resection than at routine follow-up. Confirming at a functional level the hypothesis that regional TCRs recognize regional mutations was considered to require additional single-cell paired TCR alpha and beta sequencing.

This specimen's time point label, interpreted: sample taken at primary tumor resection. TCR sequencing used whole RNA extracted from tumor and nontumor lung tissue, or from cryopreserved PBMC samples, without cell sorting. Samples were obtained from 72 patients with early-stage, untreated non-small cell lung cancer from the lung TRACERx cohort. A patient was chosen for TCR sequencing only when enough RNA was available from at least two tumor regions. To prepare the library, 5' RACE was applied. This sample was sequenced with a NextSeq 500. In the TCR library protocol, a unique molecular identifier was attached to each TCR cDNA molecule so that PCR and sequencing errors could be corrected. The authors' analysis ran thus. TCR identification, UMI-based error correction and CDR3 extraction were performed with Decombinator tools. Expanded TCRs were defined as those above a frequency of 2 per 1,000, corresponding to the top 1% of the tumor frequency distribution. Rényi diversity was computed with the R vegan package after subsampling each repertoire 100 times to 5,000 TCRs. To build CDR3 similarity networks, amino acid triplet string-kernel similarity was used, and CDR3s were connected when their pairwise similarity was above 0.82. The public sequencing data were trimmed at Q25 with fastp and processed into clonotypes with MiXCR by TCRdb, which kept only in-frame beta chains. CDR3 protein duplicates are merged, each entry listing the most common genes and DNA. TCRdb assigned the V and J calls; the authors' analysis was not used. This sample gives about 45,000 distinct CDR3 sequences in total; about 10% of them show up just once. The ten biggest clones cover around 39% of the sample.

This clonotype was seen more than once but under ten times. Its antigen is not yet known. Qualities for individual bases were not recorded, and no much larger clone is one base off. The origin of this receptor is a female donor with early-stage non-small cell lung cancer. The material sequenced was PBMCs, taken at surgery. This chain is built from TRBV2 and TRBJ1-4; confidence is insufficient to name the D gene. The nucleotide sequence is TGTGCCAGCAGTGAAGCGCTTCTGGCAGTTGAAAAACTGTTTTTT. This sequence encodes CASSEALLAVEKLFF.